Listed here is a single TCR beta chain. The data are from a study of Ad26.COV2.S vaccination and SARS-CoV-2 variants. The overall study: As a participant in COV1001, the donor was in the Ad26.COV2.S trial arm.

The CDR3 sequence is 15 residues long. Germline loops: CDR1 MGHRA, CDR2 YSYEKL. V lost 2 bases and J 6 bases, leaving 14 bases between the germline ends. Treatment here: roughly 20 received Ad26.COV2.S at low or high dose, single or two shots; about 5 received placebo; per-sample allocation not given. Sampling took place 63 days after the first vaccine or placebo injection. Only in-frame clones appear in the TCRdb table, and some are missing; sequencing was by immunoSEQ multiplex PCR. The repertoire holds fewer than 300,000 clones, with around 87% as singletons. The sample in question was peripheral blood, obtained in a trial of Ad26.COV2.S vaccine versus placebo. The J gene is TRBJ2-4, the V gene TRBV4-1, with a possible D match to TRBD2 (6 bases). This clonotype originated in a person aged 18-65 years who received the Ad26.COV2.S COVID-19 vaccine or a placebo. The CDR3 spells CASSQSGVVGNIQYF. DNA of the CDR3: TGCGCCAGCAGCCAATCGGGGGTTGTTGGAAACATTCAGTACTTC.